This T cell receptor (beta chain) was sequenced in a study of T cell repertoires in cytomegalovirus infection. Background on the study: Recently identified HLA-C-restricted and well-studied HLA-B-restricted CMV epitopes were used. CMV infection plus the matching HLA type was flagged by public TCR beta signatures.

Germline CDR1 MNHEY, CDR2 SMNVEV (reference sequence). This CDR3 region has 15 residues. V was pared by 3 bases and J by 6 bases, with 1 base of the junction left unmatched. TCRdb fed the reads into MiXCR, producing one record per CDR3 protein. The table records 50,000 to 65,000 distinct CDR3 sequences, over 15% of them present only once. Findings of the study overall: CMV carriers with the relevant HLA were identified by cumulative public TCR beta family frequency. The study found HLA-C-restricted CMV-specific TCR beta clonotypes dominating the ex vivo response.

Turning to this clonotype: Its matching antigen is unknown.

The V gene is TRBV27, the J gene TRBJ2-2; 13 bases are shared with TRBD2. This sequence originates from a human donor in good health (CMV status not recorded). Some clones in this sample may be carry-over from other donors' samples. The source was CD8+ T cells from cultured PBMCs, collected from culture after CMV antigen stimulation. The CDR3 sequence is CASSFGTSGAGELFF. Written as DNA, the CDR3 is TGTGCCAGCAGTTTTGGGACTAGCGGGGCCGGGGAGCTGTTTTTT.